These 32 T cell receptor beta chains were sequenced from one sample in a study of blood T cell repertoires in COVID-19. The table came from immunoSEQ multiplex PCR; TCRdb's copy has only in-frame clones and leaves some out. The table shows a few hundred thousand clones, with approximately 90% occurring only once. The sample consisted of PBMCs or T cells enriched from blood (not recorded which). The receptors were gathered from a woman aged 18-29 years who had been exposed to COVID-19.

This chain connects TRBV11-2 to TRBJ2-6; perhaps TRBD1 as D (5 bases). CDR1 is SGHAT and CDR2 is FQNNGV in the germline V gene. The CDR3 has 16 amino acids. V shed 1 base and J shed 2 bases, with 9 bases lying between them. CDR3 in DNA: TGTGCCAGCAGCTTAGGATTGGGGCCTGGGGCCAACGTCCTGACTTTC. Protein: CASSLGLGPGANVLTF.

Here the CDR3 DNA reads TGTGCTAGTGGTCGAGACAGCTATGGCTACACCTTC. This translates into CASGRDSYGYTF. This chain connects TRBV12-5 to TRBJ1-2; tentative D call: TRBD1 (5 bases). Germline V gene data show CDR1 as LGHNT and CDR2 as FRNRAP. Trimming stripped 5 bases from V and 4 bases from J, with 8 bases between. The CDR3 length is 12 residues.

The rearrangement links TRBV7-9 to TRBJ2-3, with 11 bases fitting TRBD2. Per the germline V gene, CDR1 is SEHNR and CDR2 is FQNEAQ (reference sequence). The CDR3 consists of 16 residues. V lost 6 bases and J lost 3; bases outside the gene matches: 8. The DNA for the CDR3 is TGTGCCAGCAGATTCGGACTAGCGGGTAGTACAGATACGCAGTATTTT. Protein: CASRFGLAGSTDTQYF.

V is TRBV18 and J is TRBJ2-7; 8 bases match TRBD1. V dropped 2 bases and J dropped 0; count of bases not matched to a gene: 3. The CDR3 has 15 amino acids. Germline values: CDR1 KGHSH, CDR2 LQKENI. CDR3 coding DNA: TGTGCCAGCTCACCATCCGGGACAGGCTCCTACGAGCAGTACTTC. Encoded protein: CASSPSGTGSYEQYF.

The chain joins TRBV25-1 to TRBJ2-5; D unresolved. Germline assignment: CDR1 MGHDK and CDR2 SYGVNS. This CDR3 is built from 11 residues. Deletions cut 9 bases from V and 2 bases from J, with 7 bases between. Written as DNA, the CDR3 is TGTGCCAGTTACGGGCAAGAGACCCAGTACTTC. This translates into CASYGQETQYF.

The chain links TRBV28 to TRBJ1-2; 8 nucleotides match TRBD1. V lost 6 bases, J lost 4 bases, and 4 bases stayed unmatched. Germline CDR1 is MDHEN and CDR2 is SYDVKM. The CDR3 runs 13 residues. The CDR3 is CASSPGQVYGYTF. CDR3 bases: TGTGCCAGCAGCCCGGGACAGGTCTATGGCTACACCTTC.

This CDR3 is CAISESGLALIDEQYF. CDR3 bases: TGTGCCATCAGTGAGTCCGGACTAGCTCTAATCGACGAGCAGTACTTC. V and J are TRBV10-3 and TRBJ2-7; TRBD2 agrees at 8 bases. Germline V lookup: CDR1 ENHRY, CDR2 SYGVKD. The CDR3 runs 16 residues. Germline trimming cut 0 bases from V and 5 bases from J; bases unmatched to any gene: 9.

V gene TRBV4-1 combines with J gene TRBJ2-5; TRBD2 agrees at 8 bases. Germline trimming cut 4 bases from V and 2 bases from J; bases unmatched to any gene: 9. Germline V gene data show CDR1 as MGHRA and CDR2 as YSYEKL. The CDR3 runs 16 residues. The CDR3 sequence: CASSLGTRAFQETQYF. CDR3 coding DNA: TGCGCCAGCAGCCTGGGGACTAGGGCCTTTCAAGAGACCCAGTACTTC.

This chain connects TRBV19 to TRBJ1-1; D is undetermined. Trimming left V 5 bases short and J 1 base short, with 8 bases between. Germline CDR1 is LNHDA and CDR2 is SQIVND (reference sequence). This CDR3 is built from 13 residues. CDR3 sequence: CASSLTANTEAFF. The DNA of the CDR3 is TGTGCCAGTAGTCTCACAGCGAACACTGAAGCTTTCTTT.

This chain connects TRBV19 to TRBJ1-3; D is undetermined. The V gene lost 5 bases and the J gene lost 4 bases, with 9 bases spanning the gap. Germline loops: CDR1 LNHDA, CDR2 SQIVND (reference sequence). This CDR3 is built from 13 residues. CDR3 nucleotide sequence: TGTGCCAGTAGTTTAAAGACAGGAAACACCATATATTTT. This sequence encodes CASSLKTGNTIYF.

The chain employs TRBV19 and TRBJ2-1, with 11 bases aligning to TRBD2. Germline V CDR1 and CDR2: LNHDA, SQIVND (reference sequence). The length of the CDR3 is 20 residues. With 6 bases clipped from V and 4 bases from J, the junction kept 20 bases outside the gene matches. The CDR3 sequence is CASSWVLQSGTSGIYNEQFF. The CDR3 DNA is TGTGCCAGTAGCTGGGTCCTGCAGTCCGGGACTAGCGGAATTTACAATGAGCAGTTCTTC. Full variable domain (missing parts from reference TRBV19 and TRBJ2-1): DGGITQSPKYLFRKEGQNVTLSCEQNLNHDAMYWYRQDPGQGLRLIYYSQIVNDFQKGDIAEGYSVSREKKESFPLTVTSAQKNPTAFYLCASSWVLQSGTSGIYNEQFFGPGTRLTVL.

This clone has more than one count but fewer than ten. This chain links TRBV18 with TRBJ2-1, with TRBD2 matching 7 bases. V dropped 0 bases and J dropped 5; count of bases not matched to a gene: 4. This CDR3 has 15 amino acids. In germline, CDR1 is KGHSH, CDR2 LQKENI. In DNA form, the CDR3 reads TGTGCCAGCTCACCACCGGCGGGAGTCGACAATGAGCAGTTCTTC. This sequence encodes CASSPPAGVDNEQFF.

This chain joins TRBV15 and TRBJ2-1, with TRBD1 identical over 9 bases. With 3 bases clipped from V and 8 bases from J, the junction kept 8 bases outside the gene matches. Per germline, CDR1 LNHNV and CDR2 YYDKDF (reference sequence). The CDR3 extends over 15 amino acids. CDR3 nucleotides: TGTGCCACCAGCAGGGGACAGGGCTTTAGGGATGAGCAGTTCTTC. Translating it yields CATSRGQGFRDEQFF.

The V and J genes are TRBV28 and TRBJ1-5, with TRBD1 as a possible D gene (6 bases). V was trimmed by 3 bases and J by 1 base, leaving 19 bases between them. Germline CDR1 and CDR2: MDHEN and SYDVKM. The CDR3 has 18 amino acids. CDR3 amino acids: CASSLSRGLGSSNQPQHF. CDR3 DNA sequence: TGTGCCAGCAGTTTGAGCAGGGGTTTAGGTTCCAGCAATCAGCCCCAGCATTTT.

This clone has a single count. The gene calls are TRBV19 and TRBJ1-2, with TRBD1 matching over 8 bases. The V segment lost 6 bases and the J segment 3 bases; nucleotides outside the gene matches: 6. This CDR3 region has 14 residues. Germline CDR1 is LNHDA and CDR2 is SQIVND (reference sequence). The CDR3 coding sequence is TGTGCCAGTAGAGAAGGACAGGGCGACTATGGCTACACCTTC. Protein: CASREGQGDYGYTF.

The CDR3 region has the DNA TGCGCCAGCAGCCAAGAACCATGGACTAGCCCCTACGAGCAGTACTTC. It is translated as CASSQEPWTSPYEQYF. The chain recombines TRBV4-1 with TRBJ2-7, with TRBD2 identical over 8 bases. J lost 2 bases, V lost 0 bases, and 6 bases had no gene match. CDR1 and CDR2 (germline): MGHRA, YSYEKL. This CDR3 spans 16 amino acids.

V gene TRBV19 combines with J gene TRBJ1-5; D gene unclear. This CDR3 has 14 residues. The V end was cut by 3 bases, the J end by 4 bases, with 10 bases between. Germline lookup yields CDR1 LNHDA and CDR2 SQIVND (reference sequence). The DNA for the CDR3 is TGTGCCAGTAGTATCGTTGGGCAGAATCAGCCCCAGCATTTT. It specifies CASSIVGQNQPQHF. The whole variable domain, filled in from reference TRBV19 and TRBJ1-5, reads DGGITQSPKYLFRKEGQNVTLSCEQNLNHDAMYWYRQDPGQGLRLIYYSQIVNDFQKGDIAEGYSVSREKKESFPLTVTSAQKNPTAFYLCASSIVGQNQPQHFGDGTRLSIL.

This clone showed up just a few times. The rearrangement links TRBV19 to TRBJ2-1; TRBD1 matches at 9 bases. The germline gives CDR1 LNHDA, CDR2 SQIVND (reference sequence). J was trimmed by 5 bases and V by 7 bases; bases with no gene match: 3. The CDR3 runs 13 residues. CDR3 in DNA: TGTGCCAGTATCAGGACAGGGGACAATGAGCAGTTCTTC. Encoded protein: CASIRTGDNEQFF.

The genes are TRBV30 and TRBJ1-1, with unresolved D. CDR1 GTSNPN and CDR2 SVGIG come from the germline V gene (reference sequence). Trimming removed 2 bases from V and 0 bases from J, with 7 bases in between. The CDR3 has 13 amino acids. DNA for the CDR3: TGTGCCTGGAGTACAGATATGAACACTGAAGCTTTCTTT. Amino acid sequence: CAWSTDMNTEAFF.

This clone was picked up a small number of times. The J gene is TRBJ1-4, the V gene TRBV15; no clear D gene. The CDR3 length is 15 residues. Per the germline V gene, CDR1 is LNHNV and CDR2 is YYDKDF (reference sequence). The V end was cut by 6 bases, the J end by 0 bases, with 11 bases between. The CDR3 nucleotides are TGTGCCACCAGGAGATCATTTGCAACTAATGAAAAACTGTTTTTT. It codes for CATRRSFATNEKLFF.

The V call is TRBV4-3, the J call TRBJ1-2; D not certain. This CDR3 contains 15 residues. V was cut by 4 bases and J by 4 bases, with 16 bases left in between. Germline CDR1 is LGHNA and CDR2 is YSLEER. CDR3 loop: CASSPGYSGVYGYTF. CDR3 coding DNA: TGCGCCAGCAGCCCTGGGTACTCCGGGGTCTATGGCTACACCTTC.

The rearrangement joins TRBV6-2 or TRBV6-3 to TRBJ2-5, with TRBD1 matching over 9 bases. The CDR3 sequence is 15 residues long. The trim removed 5 bases at V and 4 bases at J, leaving 8 bases unmatched. Germline lookup yields CDR1 MNHEY and CDR2 SVGEGT. The CDR3 DNA reads TGTGCCAGCAGTACCCGGACAGGGGCCCCAGAGACCCAGTACTTC. Amino acids: CASSTRTGAPETQYF.

The V gene is TRBV7-8, the J gene TRBJ1-3; 7 nucleotides agree with TRBD1. With 5 bases clipped from V and 2 bases from J, the junction kept 3 bases outside the gene matches. This CDR3 contains 14 residues. Germline CDR1 and CDR2: SGHVS and FQNEAQ. The CDR3 DNA follows: TGTGCCAGCAGCCAACAGGGGACTGGAAACACCATATATTTT. Residues: CASSQQGTGNTIYF.

On this clone itself: Compared with germline, one end of the junction differs, possibly owing to a read error. The chain employs TRBV10-3 and TRBJ2-4; 7 bases are shared with TRBD2. This CDR3 has 15 amino acids. Germline V gene sequence: CDR1 ENHRY, CDR2 SYGVKD. In nucleotides, the CDR3 is TGTGCCATCAGTAAGTCTAGCGGATACAAAAACATTCAGTACTTC. It translates to CAISKSSGYKNIQYF.

For the CDR3, the DNA is TGTGCCAGCAGCTTATTGTCCCCTTCGAATGAGCAGTTCTTC. Translating it yields CASSLLSPSNEQFF. The chain uses TRBV7-9 and TRBJ2-1; D uncertain. CDR3 size: 14 residues. The germline V gene encodes CDR1 SEHNR and CDR2 FQNEAQ (reference sequence). Trimming removed 2 bases at V and 7 bases at J, with 12 bases between.

The chain couples TRBV6-5 to TRBJ1-2; 10 nucleotides align to TRBD1. This CDR3 has 16 amino acids. J lost 2 bases, V lost 2 bases, and 5 bases had no gene match. Germline assignment: CDR1 MNHEY and CDR2 SVGAGI. The CDR3, as DNA: TGTGCCAGCAGTTACATTGTGACAGGGGGCAACTATGGCTACACCTTC. Translated, it gives CASSYIVTGGNYGYTF.

The genes are TRBV6-2 or TRBV6-3 and TRBJ2-7; D unresolved. Looked up from germline, CDR1 is MNHEY and CDR2 is SVGEGT. The CDR3 length is 11 residues. Trimming pared 5 bases from V and 9 bases from J, leaving 11 bases between. CDR3 amino acids: CASSDLRGQYF. The CDR3, as DNA: TGTGCCAGCAGTGACCTACGAGGGCAGTACTTC.

The V and J genes are TRBV5-5 and TRBJ2-5; D is perhaps TRBD2 (5 bases). Germline V gene data show CDR1 as SGHKS and CDR2 as YYEKEE (reference sequence). V lost 4 bases and J 1 base, leaving 17 bases between the germline ends. This CDR3 has 16 amino acids. Here the CDR3 DNA reads TGTGCCAGCAGCCCGGACTCTACTAGTCCCCAAGAGACCCAGTACTTC. This sequence encodes CASSPDSTSPQETQYF.

Comment on this clone: Other DNA sequences in this sample translate to the same CDR3. This chain connects TRBV12-3 or TRBV12-4 to TRBJ1-2, with 7 bases identical to TRBD1. Trimming cost V 6 bases and J 3 bases; bases outside gene matches: 4. The CDR3 spans 13 residues. This CDR3 reads CASSPDRDYGYTF. Written as DNA, the CDR3 is TGTGCCAGCAGCCCAGACAGGGACTATGGCTACACCTTC.

This sequence joins TRBV29-1 and TRBJ1-2, with 11 bases lining up with TRBD1. CDR3 length: 14 amino acids. The germline V gene encodes CDR1 SQVTM and CDR2 ANQGSEA. V lost 6 bases, J lost 4 bases, and 7 bases stayed unmatched. The CDR3 coding sequence is TGCAGCGTCTACGGACAGGGGGCAGGCTATGGCTACACCTTC. This codes for CSVYGQGAGYGYTF.

This chain connects TRBV28 to TRBJ1-1; no clear D. Per the germline V gene, CDR1 is MDHEN and CDR2 is SYDVKM. V was trimmed by 4 bases and J by 4 bases, leaving 10 bases between them. The CDR3 extends over 13 amino acids. CDR3 amino acids: CASSYRGITEAFF. In nucleotides, the CDR3 is TGTGCCAGCAGTTACCGAGGGATCACTGAAGCTTTCTTT. The variable domain in full, with the rest retrieved from reference TRBV28 and TRBJ1-1, is DVKVTQSSRYLVKRTGEKVFLECVQDMDHENMFWYRQDPGLGLRLIYFSYDVKMKEKGDIPEGYSVSREKKERFSLILESASTNQTSMYLCASSYRGITEAFFGQGTRLTVV.

This clone was seen a handful of times. J is TRBJ1-2 and V is TRBV27; no clear D. Trimming removed 7 bases at V and 9 bases at J, with 18 bases between. The CDR3 has 13 amino acids. Germline CDR1 reads MNHEY; CDR2 reads SMNVEV (reference sequence). The CDR3 DNA is TGTGCCAGCACTGACAAATGGATGACGCGCTACACCTTC. Residues: CASTDKWMTRYTF.